This TCR beta chain was identified in a study of OX40 agonist ivuxolimab in advanced cancers. Study in general: Averaging 60 years in age, with a range of roughly 23 to 80, the cohort was around 87% male.

General observations from the study: Which antigen the expanded peripheral T cells recognized is unknown.

Here immunoSEQ multiplex PCR was the method, and the copy in TCRdb shows in-frame clones only, minus some. This table holds fewer than 85,000 clones, about four fifths found once. Comment on this clone: No antigen is known for it.

The CDR3 totals 13 residues. The germline gives CDR1 SGHAT, CDR2 FQDESV (reference sequence). Trimming left V 7 bases short and J 3 bases short, with 13 bases between. A history of autoimmune disease or systemic immunosuppression excluded patients. This TCR was recovered from an adult with an advanced solid tumor such as melanoma, head and neck, liver or kidney cancer. The starting material was CD4+ or CD8+ T cells sorted from blood, obtained in a trial of the OX40 agonist ivuxolimab. The chain links TRBV11-1 to TRBJ2-7; possibly TRBD1 or TRBD2 for D (5 bases each). CDR3: CASKGTDSYEQYF. The CDR3 nucleotides are TGTGCCAGCAAGGGGACGGATAGCTACGAGCAGTACTTC.